This TCR beta chain was captured in a study of post-analysis software for immune sequencing data (dated by TCRdb to the mid-2010s). For the study in its entirety: The recorded disease courses included relapsing-remitting, secondary progressive and progressive-relapsing multiple sclerosis, and some patients had no subtype annotation. The patient repertoires were set against 10 to 11 previously published healthy control repertoires from donors whose ages ranged from roughly 6 to 26 years. A subset of samples was prepared in parallel using single-end sample barcoding, then pooled and co-amplified after Illumina adapter ligation.

TCR beta repertoires were profiled from peripheral blood of under 15 young patients with multiple sclerosis to demonstrate the VDJtools post-analysis software. The patients with multiple sclerosis were children and adolescents between 6 and 15 years of age. Study-level results and caveats: When samples were clustered directly using the F measure, samples prepared in the same batch co-clustered strongly, which prompted a batch-effect correction. Four or five TRBV segments, including TRBV5-6, TRBV5-1 and TRBV20-1, were significantly more frequent in patients than controls. The control group was slightly older than the multiple sclerosis patient group. Significantly lower normalized Chao1 diversity was found in multiple sclerosis patients than in controls, suggesting substantial peripheral T-cell clonal expansion.

Of note for this clonotype: The target of this receptor is not known. No base-level quality is on record; no much larger clone is a single base apart.

The CDR3 contains 16 residues, cysteine and phenylalanine counted. Only the CDR3 part of the read is kept: 48 bases, read in frame from the first base. CDR1 SGHVS and CDR2 FQNEAQ were looked up in the germline V gene. V lost 1 base and J lost 5 bases, and the count of bases not matched to a germline gene is 5. Library construction relied on PCR. The sequencing machine was an Illumina HiSeq 2500. Unique molecular identifiers were incorporated into TCR beta cDNA libraries to reduce PCR and sequencing biases. Every 1 to 10 million input T cells yielded 500,000 or so cDNA molecules, meaning each molecule approximated one T cell. Patient libraries were prepared and sequenced with the same protocol used for the earlier healthy control dataset. Within a given batch, samples were prepared together, multiplexed and sequenced on the same HiSeq lane. Per the authors' processing: Raw barcoded reads were processed with MIGEC, and single-read molecular identifier groups were discarded before consensus assembly and CDR3 extraction. VDJtools was used for post-analysis of the clonotype tables, and diversity was normalized by down-sampling every dataset to the size of the smallest sample. In repertoire overlap clustering, CDR3 amino acid sequences, but not nucleotide sequences, were matched to correct batch-related cross-sample contamination. The public reads were run again by TCRdb, first through fastp at Q25 and then through MiXCR, and only productive beta chains were kept. Each CDR3 protein gets just one entry, which takes the most common genes and DNA from the rows behind it. The V and J calls were not made by the authors but by TCRdb's processing. In this sample the table shows around 400,000 distinct CDR3 sequences, less than 35% of which occur a single time. The ten largest clones capture 10% to 15% of the sample.

The TCR was taken from a girl under 18 with multiple sclerosis. The rearranged chain carries TRBV7-8 and TRBJ2-5; 12 junctional bases match TRBD2. The sample comprised blood. The DNA reads TGTGCCAGCAGCTTAGGACCTAGCGGGGGGGCGGAGACCCAGTACTTC. This codes for CASSLGPSGGAETQYF.